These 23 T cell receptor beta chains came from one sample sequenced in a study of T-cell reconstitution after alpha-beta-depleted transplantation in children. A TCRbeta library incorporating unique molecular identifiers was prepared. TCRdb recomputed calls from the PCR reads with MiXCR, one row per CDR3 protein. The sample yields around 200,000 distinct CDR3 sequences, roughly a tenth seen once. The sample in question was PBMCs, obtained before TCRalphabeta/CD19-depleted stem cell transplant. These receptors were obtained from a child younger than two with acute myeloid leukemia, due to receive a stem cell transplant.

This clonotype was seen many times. The CDR3: CASKGDRGRGIGELFF. The CDR3, as DNA: TGTGCCAGCAAGGGGGACAGGGGACGCGGGATCGGGGAGCTGTTTTTT. The chain couples TRBV2 to TRBJ2-2; 10 bases match TRBD1. CDR1 and CDR2 from the germline V gene are SNHLY and FYNNEI. The CDR3 contains 16 residues. V lost 7 bases to trimming and J lost 7 bases; unmatched junction nucleotides: 12.

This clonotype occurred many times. CDR3 in DNA: TGTGCCAGCAGTTTAGTGGACCCCAACTATGGCTACACCTTC. Encoded protein: CASSLVDPNYGYTF. The gene calls are TRBV12-3 or TRBV12-4 and TRBJ1-2; D uncertain. V lost 1 base to trimming and J lost 2 bases, with 8 bases between them. CDR3 size: 14 residues.

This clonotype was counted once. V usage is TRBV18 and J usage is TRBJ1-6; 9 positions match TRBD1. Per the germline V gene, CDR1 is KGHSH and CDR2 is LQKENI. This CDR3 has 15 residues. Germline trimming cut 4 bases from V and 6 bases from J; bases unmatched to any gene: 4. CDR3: CASSRQDRGNSPLHF. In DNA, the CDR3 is TGTGCCAGCTCACGTCAGGACAGGGGTAATTCACCCCTCCACTTT.

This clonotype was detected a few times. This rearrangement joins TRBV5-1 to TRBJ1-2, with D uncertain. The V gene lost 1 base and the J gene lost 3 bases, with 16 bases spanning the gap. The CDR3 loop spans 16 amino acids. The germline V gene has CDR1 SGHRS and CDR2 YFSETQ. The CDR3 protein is CASSLTATKGYYGYTF. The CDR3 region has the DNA TGCGCCAGCAGCTTGACCGCCACGAAGGGCTACTATGGCTACACCTTC.

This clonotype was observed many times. The CDR3 DNA reads TGCGCCAGCAGCTTGGTCCCCAGCACAGATACGCAGTATTTT. It codes for CASSLVPSTDTQYF. The V gene is TRBV5-1, the J gene TRBJ2-3; the D is unclear. CDR1 is SGHRS and CDR2 is YFSETQ in the germline V gene. This CDR3 region has 14 residues. Trimming stripped 0 bases from V and 0 bases from J, with 5 bases between.

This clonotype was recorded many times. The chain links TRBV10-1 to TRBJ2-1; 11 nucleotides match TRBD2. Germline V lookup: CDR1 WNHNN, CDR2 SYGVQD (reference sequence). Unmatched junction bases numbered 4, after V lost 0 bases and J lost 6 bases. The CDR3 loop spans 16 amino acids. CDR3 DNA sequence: TGCGCCAGCAGTGAGTCTGCCGGGACTAGCGGCAATGAGCAGTTCTTC. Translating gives CASSESAGTSGNEQFF.

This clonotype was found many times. In DNA, the CDR3 is TGCGCCAGCAGCTTGACACGACAGATCCAAGAGACCCAGTACTTC. It translates to CASSLTRQIQETQYF. V and J are TRBV5-1 and TRBJ2-5, with TRBD1 as a possible D gene (5 bases). Germline CDR1 and CDR2: SGHRS and YFSETQ. The CDR3 totals 15 residues. The V end was cut by 1 base, the J end by 1 base, with 11 bases between.

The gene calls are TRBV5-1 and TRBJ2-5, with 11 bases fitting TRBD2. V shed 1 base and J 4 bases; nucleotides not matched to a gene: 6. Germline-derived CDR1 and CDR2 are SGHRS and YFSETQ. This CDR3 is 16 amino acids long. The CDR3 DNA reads TGCGCCAGCAGCTTGAGCCTAGCGGGAGGACGAGAGACCCAGTACTTC. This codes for CASSLSLAGGRETQYF.

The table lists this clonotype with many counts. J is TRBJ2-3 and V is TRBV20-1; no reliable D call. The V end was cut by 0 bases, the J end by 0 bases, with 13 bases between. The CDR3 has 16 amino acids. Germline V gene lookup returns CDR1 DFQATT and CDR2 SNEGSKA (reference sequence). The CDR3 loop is CSARDGDQVSTDTQYF. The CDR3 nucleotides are TGCAGTGCTAGAGATGGAGATCAGGTCAGCACAGATACGCAGTATTTT.

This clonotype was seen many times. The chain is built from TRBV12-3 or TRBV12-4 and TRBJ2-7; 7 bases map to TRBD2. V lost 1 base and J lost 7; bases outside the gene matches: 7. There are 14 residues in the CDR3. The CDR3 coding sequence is TGTGCCAGCAGTTTAGGCGGGAGCTTTAGGGAGCAGTACTTC. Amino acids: CASSLGGSFREQYF.

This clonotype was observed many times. The CDR3: CSARDRLGNEQFF. CDR3 bases: TGCAGTGCTAGAGACAGGTTGGGGAATGAGCAGTTCTTC. This chain joins TRBV20-1 and TRBJ2-1; D gene uncertain. V was cut by 0 bases and J by 7 bases, with 10 bases left in between. The CDR3 consists of 13 residues. The germline V gene encodes CDR1 DFQATT and CDR2 SNEGSKA (reference sequence).

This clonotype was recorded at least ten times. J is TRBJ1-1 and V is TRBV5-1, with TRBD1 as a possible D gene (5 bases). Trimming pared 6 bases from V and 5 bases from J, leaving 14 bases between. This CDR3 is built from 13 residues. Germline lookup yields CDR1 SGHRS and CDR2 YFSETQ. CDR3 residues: CASKGSGRTEAFF. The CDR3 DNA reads TGCGCCAGCAAGGGGTCCGGGAGGACTGAAGCTTTCTTT.

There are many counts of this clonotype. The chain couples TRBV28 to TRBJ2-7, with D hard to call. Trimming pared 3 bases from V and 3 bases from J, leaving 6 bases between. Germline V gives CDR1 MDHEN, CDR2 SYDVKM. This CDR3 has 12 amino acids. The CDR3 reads CASSFLNYEQYF. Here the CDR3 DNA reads TGTGCCAGCAGTTTCCTCAACTACGAGCAGTACTTC.

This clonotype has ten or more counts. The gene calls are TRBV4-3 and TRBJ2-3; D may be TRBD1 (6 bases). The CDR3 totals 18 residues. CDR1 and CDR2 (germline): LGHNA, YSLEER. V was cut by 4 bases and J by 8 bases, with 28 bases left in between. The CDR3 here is CASSPQAPRGLGVGTQYF. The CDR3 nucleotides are TGCGCCAGCAGCCCCCAAGCCCCCAGGGGCCTAGGGGTGGGTACGCAGTATTTT.

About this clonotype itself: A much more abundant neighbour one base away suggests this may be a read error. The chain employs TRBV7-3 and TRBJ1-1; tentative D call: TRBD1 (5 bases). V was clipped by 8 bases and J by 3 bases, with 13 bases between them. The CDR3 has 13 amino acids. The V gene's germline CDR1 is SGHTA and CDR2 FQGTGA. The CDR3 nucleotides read TGTGCCAGCGGCCAACGCAGGGACACTGAAGCTTTCTTT. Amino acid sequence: CASGQRRDTEAFF.

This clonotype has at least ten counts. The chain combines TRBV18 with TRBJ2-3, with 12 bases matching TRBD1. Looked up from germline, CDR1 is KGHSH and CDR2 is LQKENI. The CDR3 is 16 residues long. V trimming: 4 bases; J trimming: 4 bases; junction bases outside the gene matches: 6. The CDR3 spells CASSRFRDRGPDTQYF. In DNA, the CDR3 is TGTGCCAGCTCACGATTCCGGGACAGGGGGCCAGATACGCAGTATTTT. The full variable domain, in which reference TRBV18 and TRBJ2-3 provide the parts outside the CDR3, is NAGVMQNPRHLVRRRGQEARLRCSPMKGHSHVYWYRQLPEEGLKFMVYLQKENIIDESGMPKERFSAEFPKEGPSILRIQQVVRGDSAAYFCASSRFRDRGPDTQYFGPGTRLTVL.

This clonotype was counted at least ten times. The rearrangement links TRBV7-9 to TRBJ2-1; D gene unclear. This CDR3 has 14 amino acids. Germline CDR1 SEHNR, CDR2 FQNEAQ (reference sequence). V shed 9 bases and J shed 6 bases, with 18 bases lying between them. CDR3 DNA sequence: TGTGCCAGTCCCGATGGCTCCAAACCCAATGAGCAGTTCTTC. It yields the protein CASPDGSKPNEQFF.

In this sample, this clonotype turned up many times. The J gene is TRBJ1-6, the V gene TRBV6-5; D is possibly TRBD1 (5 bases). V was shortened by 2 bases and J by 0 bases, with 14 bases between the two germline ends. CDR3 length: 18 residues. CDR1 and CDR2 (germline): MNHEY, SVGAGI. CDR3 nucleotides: TGTGCCAGCAGTTACGGACACCCCGGGAGCTCCTATAATTCACCCCTCCACTTT. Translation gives CASSYGHPGSSYNSPLHF.

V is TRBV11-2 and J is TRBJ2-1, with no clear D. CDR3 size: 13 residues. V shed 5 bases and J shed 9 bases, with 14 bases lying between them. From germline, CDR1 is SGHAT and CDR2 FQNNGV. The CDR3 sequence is CASSPSLFVEQFF. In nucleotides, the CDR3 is TGTGCCAGCAGCCCCAGTTTATTCGTTGAGCAGTTCTTC.

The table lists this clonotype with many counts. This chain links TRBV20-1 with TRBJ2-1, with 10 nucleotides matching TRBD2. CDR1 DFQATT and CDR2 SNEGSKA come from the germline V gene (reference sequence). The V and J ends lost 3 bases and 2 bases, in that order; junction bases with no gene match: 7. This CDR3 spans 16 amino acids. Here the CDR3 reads CSARVSGRAPYNEQFF. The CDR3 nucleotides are TGCAGTGCTAGGGTCAGCGGGAGGGCCCCCTACAATGAGCAGTTCTTC.

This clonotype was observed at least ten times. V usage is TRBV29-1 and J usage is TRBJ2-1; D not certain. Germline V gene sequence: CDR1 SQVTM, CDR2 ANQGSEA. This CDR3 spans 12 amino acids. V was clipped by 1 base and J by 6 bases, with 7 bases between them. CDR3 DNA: TGCAGCGTTGAAGGTCAGATCAATGAGCAGTTCTTC. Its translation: CSVEGQINEQFF.

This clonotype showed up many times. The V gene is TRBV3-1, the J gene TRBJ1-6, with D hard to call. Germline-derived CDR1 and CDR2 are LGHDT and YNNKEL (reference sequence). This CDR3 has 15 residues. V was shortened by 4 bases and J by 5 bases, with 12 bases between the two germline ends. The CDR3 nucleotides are TGTGCCAGCAGCCTCACACAAAGGAATAATTCACCCCTCCACTTT. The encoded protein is CASSLTQRNNSPLHF.

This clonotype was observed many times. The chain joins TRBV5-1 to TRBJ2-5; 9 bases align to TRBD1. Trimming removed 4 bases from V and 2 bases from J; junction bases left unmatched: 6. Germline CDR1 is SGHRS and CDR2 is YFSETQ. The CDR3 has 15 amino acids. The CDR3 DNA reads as TGCGCCAGCAGCATCCCGGGACAGGGACAAGAGACCCAGTACTTC. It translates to CASSIPGQGQETQYF.